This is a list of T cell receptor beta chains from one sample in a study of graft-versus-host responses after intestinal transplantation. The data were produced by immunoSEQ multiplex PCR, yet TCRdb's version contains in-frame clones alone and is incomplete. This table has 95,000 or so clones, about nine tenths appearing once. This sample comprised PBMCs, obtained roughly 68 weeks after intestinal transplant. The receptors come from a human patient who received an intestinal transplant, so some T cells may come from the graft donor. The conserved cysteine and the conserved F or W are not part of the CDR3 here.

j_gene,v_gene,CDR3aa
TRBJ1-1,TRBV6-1,ASSEPDPEAF
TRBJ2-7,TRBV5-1,ASSFPDRYEQY
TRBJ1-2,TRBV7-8,ASSSDSYDGYT
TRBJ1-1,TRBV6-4,ASRIEEGNTEAF
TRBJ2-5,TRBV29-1,SVVAEETQY
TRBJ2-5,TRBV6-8,ASSPNSPETQY
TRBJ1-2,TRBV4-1,ASSQESGRGYGYT
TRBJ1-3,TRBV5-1,ASSGTETGNTIY
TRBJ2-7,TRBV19,ASSIGGRSYEQY
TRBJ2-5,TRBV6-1,ASSGASGGWGEQY
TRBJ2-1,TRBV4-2,ASSQEEPATYNEQF
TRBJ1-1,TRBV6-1,ASMWPPSGDTEAF
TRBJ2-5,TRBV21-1,ASKTRGFETQY
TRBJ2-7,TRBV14,ASSQVSASYEQY
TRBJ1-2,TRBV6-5,ASRNGGTGPYGYT
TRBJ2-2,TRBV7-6,ASSLSGGVAGELF
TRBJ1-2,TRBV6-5,ASSYSGGYGYT